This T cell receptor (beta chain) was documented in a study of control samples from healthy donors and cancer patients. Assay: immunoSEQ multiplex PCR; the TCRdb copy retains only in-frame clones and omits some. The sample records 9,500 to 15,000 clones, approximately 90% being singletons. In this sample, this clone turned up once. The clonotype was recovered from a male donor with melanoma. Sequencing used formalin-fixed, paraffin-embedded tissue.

The CDR3 coding sequence is TGTGCCACCAGCAGACCTACGGAGACCCAGTACTTC. This encodes CATSRPTETQYF. The V call is TRBV15, the J call TRBJ2-5; D remains ambiguous. Germline V gives CDR1 LNHNV, CDR2 YYDKDF (reference sequence). Trimming removed 2 bases at V and 5 bases at J, with 6 bases between. This CDR3 has 12 residues.